A single sample gave rise to the 5 T cell receptor beta chains below, sequenced in a study of Ad26.COV2.S vaccination and SARS-CoV-2 variants. As for treatment: around 19 received Ad26.COV2.S at low or high dose, single or two shots; five or six received placebo; per-sample allocation not given. Vaccine and placebo recipients were sampled on day 63 after the first injection. The data were produced by immunoSEQ multiplex PCR, yet TCRdb's version contains in-frame clones alone and is incomplete. This sample carries 200,000 to 250,000 clones, roughly 90% of them seen once, and the ten largest clones take roughly 10%. The source material was peripheral blood, sampled in a trial of Ad26.COV2.S vaccine versus placebo. These receptors were collected from a person between 18 and 65 years old who received the Ad26.COV2.S COVID-19 vaccine or a placebo.

V is TRBV18 and J is TRBJ1-4; TRBD1 matches 7 bases. V shed 2 bases and J 3 bases; nucleotides not matched to a gene: 12. CDR1 and CDR2 from the germline V gene are KGHSH and LQKENI. This CDR3 is built from 18 residues. The CDR3 nucleotides are TGTGCCAGCTCACCAAACTCCGGGACAGTCGGGCCTAATGAAAAACTGTTTTTT. Translating it yields CASSPNSGTVGPNEKLFF.

The V gene is TRBV6-2 or TRBV6-3, the J gene TRBJ2-5; 9 bases match TRBD2. The junction had 12 bases not matched to a gene; V was cut back by 5 bases and J by 5 bases. Germline assignment: CDR1 MNHEY and CDR2 SVGEGT. The CDR3 is made up of 16 amino acids. The CDR3: CASSQPAGGPWETQYF. The CDR3 region has the DNA TGTGCCAGCAGTCAGCCCGCGGGGGGGCCATGGGAGACCCAGTACTTC.

J is TRBJ2-2 and V is TRBV11-2; D not certain. CDR3 size: 16 residues. V was cut by 1 base and J by 6 bases, with 15 bases left in between. Germline V gives CDR1 SGHAT, CDR2 FQNNGV. The CDR3 DNA follows: TGTGCCAGCAGCTTAGGCCCCTTGGGGTTTTCCGGGGAGCTGTTTTTT. Translating gives CASSLGPLGFSGELFF.

The CDR3: CASSPPLQGGSDTQYF. In DNA, the CDR3 is TGTGCCAGCAGTCCACCATTACAGGGGGGTTCAGATACGCAGTATTTT. The chain joins TRBV6-6 to TRBJ2-3; 8 nucleotides line up with TRBD1. The CDR3 has 16 residues. V was clipped by 5 bases and J by 4 bases; unmatched bases: 11. CDR1 is MNHNY, CDR2 SVGAGI, per germline (reference sequence).

This clone was counted many times. The rearrangement joins TRBV28 to TRBJ2-5, with TRBD1 identical over 7 bases. J gave up 5 bases and V 10 bases, and 10 bases lay outside the gene matches. This CDR3 spans 13 amino acids. Germline-derived CDR1 and CDR2 are MDHEN and SYDVKM. The CDR3: CAISPGQWETQYF. The CDR3 DNA sequence: TGTGCCATCTCTCCGGGACAGTGGGAGACCCAGTACTTC.